This passage covers 7 T cell receptor beta chains from one sample sequenced in a study of blood T cell repertoires in COVID-19. The data were produced by immunoSEQ multiplex PCR, yet TCRdb's version contains in-frame clones alone and is incomplete. The repertoire holds 310,000 or so clones, roughly 90% seen once, with roughly 1.5% in the top ten. Sequenced material: PBMCs or T cells enriched from blood (not recorded which). The receptors originated from a woman aged 18-29 years with acute COVID-19.

The V gene is TRBV11-1, the J gene TRBJ2-7; maybe TRBD2 (6 bases). CDR1 and CDR2 (germline): SGHAT, FQDESV (reference sequence). V lost 5 bases, J lost 0 bases, and 17 bases lay in between. The CDR3 sequence is 16 residues long. DNA of the CDR3: TGTGCCAGCAGCGTAAAGACCGGGACTCGCTCCTACGAGCAGTACTTC. This encodes CASSVKTGTRSYEQYF.

The rearrangement uses TRBV7-2 and TRBJ2-1, with a tentative D call TRBD1 (5 bases). Deletions cut 3 bases from V and 3 bases from J, with 12 bases between. In germline, CDR1 is SGHTA, CDR2 FQGNSA. The CDR3 has 15 residues. CDR3 DNA sequence: TGTGCCAGCAGCTTCGGCAGACAGCGCTACAATGAGCAGTTCTTC. Its translation is CASSFGRQRYNEQFF.

The rearrangement uses TRBV29-1 and TRBJ2-3; 12 bases match TRBD2. The germline gives CDR1 SQVTM, CDR2 ANQGSEA. CDR3 size: 15 residues. The J segment lost 0 bases and the V segment lost 8 bases, leaving 6 bases of the junction unmatched. In DNA form, the CDR3 reads TGCAGCACTAAACTAGCGGGAGGTAGCACAGATACGCAGTATTTT. Translation: CSTKLAGGSTDTQYF.

The chain combines TRBV19 with TRBJ2-5; 12 positions agree with TRBD1. CDR1 is LNHDA and CDR2 is SQIVND in the germline V gene (reference sequence). This CDR3 comprises 16 residues. V dropped 8 bases and J dropped 2; count of bases not matched to a gene: 9. In DNA, the CDR3 is TGTGCCAGTCGTACCGGGACAGGGGGCCCGCAAGAGACCCAGTACTTC. It yields the protein CASRTGTGGPQETQYF.

This rearrangement joins TRBV28 to TRBJ2-1, with D perhaps TRBD2 (6 bases). Germline CDR1 is MDHEN and CDR2 is SYDVKM. This CDR3 is 16 amino acids long. Trimming cost V 5 bases and J 2 bases, with 16 bases left between them. CDR3 amino acids: CASSPRTTGPYNEQFF. In DNA, the CDR3 is TGTGCCAGCAGTCCTCGGACTACCGGACCCTACAATGAGCAGTTCTTC.

The V call is TRBV3-1 (or the pseudogene TRBV3-2), the J call TRBJ2-7; the D is unclear. Germline V CDR1 and CDR2: LGHDT, YNNKEL (reference sequence). V lost 3 bases and J 4 bases, leaving 7 bases between the germline ends. This CDR3 region has 12 residues. CDR3 DNA: TGTGCCAGCAGCCACCAAAATTACGAGCAGTACTTC. It codes for CASSHQNYEQYF.

This chain connects TRBV6-5 to TRBJ1-2, with 8 bases lining up with TRBD1. V lost 5 bases, J lost 0 bases, and 2 bases stayed unmatched. The CDR3 sequence is 14 residues long. The germline V gene has CDR1 MNHEY and CDR2 SVGAGI. CDR3 coding DNA: TGTGCCAGCAGTCAGGACAGGGCTAACTATGGCTACACCTTC. This sequence encodes CASSQDRANYGYTF.